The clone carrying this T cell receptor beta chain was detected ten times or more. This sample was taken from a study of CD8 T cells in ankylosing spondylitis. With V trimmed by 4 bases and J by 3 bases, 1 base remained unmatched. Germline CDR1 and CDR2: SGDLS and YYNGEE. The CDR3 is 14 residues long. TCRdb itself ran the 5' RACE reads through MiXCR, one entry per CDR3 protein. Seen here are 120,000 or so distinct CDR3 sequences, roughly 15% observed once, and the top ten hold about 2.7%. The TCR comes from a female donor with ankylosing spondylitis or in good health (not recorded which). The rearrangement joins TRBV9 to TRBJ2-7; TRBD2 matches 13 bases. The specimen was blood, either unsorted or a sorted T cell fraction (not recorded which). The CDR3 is CASSRLAGGYEQYF. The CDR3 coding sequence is TGTGCCAGCAGCCGACTAGCGGGGGGCTACGAGCAGTACTTC.